These 4 T cell receptor beta chains originate from one sample sequenced in a study of T cell repertoires in cytomegalovirus infection. TCRdb analysed the reads with MiXCR anew, one entry per CDR3 protein. In the table there are almost 500,000 distinct CDR3 sequences, approximately 10% of which are singletons. Sequenced: PBMCs. The source of these receptors is a human donor in good health (CMV status not recorded). Some clones in this sample may be carry-over from other donors' samples.

This clonotype was detected many times. The chain couples TRBV12-3 or TRBV12-4 to TRBJ2-7; D call uncertain. Trimming took 3 bases from V and 6 from J, leaving 15 bases between them. CDR3 size: 14 residues. In DNA, the CDR3 is TGTGCCAGCAGTTTGAGAGCCGGGCCCTTCGAGCAGTACTTC. Its protein is CASSLRAGPFEQYF.

This clonotype was observed a few times. This chain links TRBV6-2 or TRBV6-3 with TRBJ1-1; D not certain. The CDR3 length is 13 residues. CDR1 and CDR2 (germline): MNHEY, SVGEGT. The V end lost 4 bases, the J end lost 11 bases, and 17 bases lay between the germline ends. The CDR3 here is CASSSSGRGKAFF. In DNA, the CDR3 is TGTGCCAGCAGTTCCTCTGGAAGAGGTAAGGCTTTCTTT.

This chain links TRBV28 with TRBJ1-5; 7 nucleotides match TRBD1. The CDR3 runs 13 residues. Germline V gene data show CDR1 as MDHEN and CDR2 as SYDVKM. V dropped 9 bases and J dropped 11; count of bases not matched to a gene: 13. CDR3 residues: CASLRGPTGSQHF. The CDR3 DNA reads as TGTGCCAGTTTACGGGGACCGACAGGGTCCCAGCATTTT.

At least ten counts were recorded for this clonotype. The V and J genes are TRBV12-3 or TRBV12-4 and TRBJ1-2; TRBD1 is a possible D gene (6 bases). V lost 6 bases to trimming and J lost 7 bases, with 24 bases between them. The CDR3 has 16 residues. The CDR3 nucleotides read TGTGCCAGCAGGGGGGGGTCCTGGGGGCGGGCTCCTGGCTACACCTTC. It encodes CASRGGSWGRAPGYTF.